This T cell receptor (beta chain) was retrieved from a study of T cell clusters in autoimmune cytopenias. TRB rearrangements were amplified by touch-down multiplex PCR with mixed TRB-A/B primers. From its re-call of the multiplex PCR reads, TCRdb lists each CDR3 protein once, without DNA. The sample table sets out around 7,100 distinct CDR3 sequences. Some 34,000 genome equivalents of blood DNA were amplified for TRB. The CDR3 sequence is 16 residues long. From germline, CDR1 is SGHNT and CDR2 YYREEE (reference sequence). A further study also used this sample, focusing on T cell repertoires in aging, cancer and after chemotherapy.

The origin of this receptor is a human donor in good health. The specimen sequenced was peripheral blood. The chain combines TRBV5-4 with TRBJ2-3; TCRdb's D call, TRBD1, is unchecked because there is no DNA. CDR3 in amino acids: CASSLGGEEGADTQYF.